This paragraph covers one T cell receptor beta chain sequence. Trimming left V 4 bases short and J 2 bases short, with 9 bases between. The germline V gene has CDR1 LGHNA and CDR2 YSLEER. The CDR3 has 13 residues. This record belongs to a study of shared T cell receptors in the human thymus. Assay: immunoSEQ multiplex PCR; the TCRdb copy retains only in-frame clones and omits some. The sample lists approximately 660,000 clones; around 89% were seen once. These data were likewise used in another study, on human thymus T cells.

The V call is TRBV4-3, the J call TRBJ2-7, with D possibly being TRBD1 (6 bases). The sample comprised thymocytes. This sequence was found in a boy under three years old with a congenital heart defect. In DNA, the CDR3 is TGCGCCAGCAGCCCGGACAGAGCCTACGAGCAGTACTTC. Its translation: CASSPDRAYEQYF.